These T cell receptor beta chains were read from a single sample in a study of cytomegalovirus exposure and HLA in healthy donors. Assay: immunoSEQ multiplex PCR; the TCRdb copy retains only in-frame clones and omits some. The sample contains about 280,000 clones, approximately 87% of which appear only once. The sample comprised PBMCs. Receptors were obtained from a woman aged 18-29 years in good health and CMV-seronegative. The CDR3 runs from the conserved cysteine through the conserved F or W. D genes are given only for firm matches. A row's size may be missing; if present it is once, few, many or a size class.

d_gene: TRBD1
j_gene: TRBJ1-5
v_gene: TRBV27
abundance: NA
CDR3aa: CASSLSPGQGVINQPQHF
CDR3nt: TGTGCCAGCAGTTTATCACCGGGACAGGGGGTAATCAATCAGCCCCAGCATTTT

d_gene: TRBD1
j_gene: TRBJ1-5
v_gene: TRBV10-3
abundance: once
CDR3aa: CASTGTGDQPQHF
CDR3nt: TGTGCCAGTACCGGGACAGGGGATCAGCCCCAGCATTTT

d_gene: NA
j_gene: TRBJ1-1
v_gene: TRBV7-2
abundance: few
CDR3aa: CASSPEWGRTEAFF
CDR3nt: TGTGCCAGCAGCCCGGAGTGGGGGCGGACTGAAGCTTTCTTT

d_gene: TRBD1
j_gene: TRBJ2-7
v_gene: TRBV7-2
abundance: NA
CDR3aa: CASSLMTGQSAQAYEQYF
CDR3nt: TGTGCCAGCAGCCTGATGACGGGACAGTCCGCCCAGGCCTACGAGCAGTACTTC

d_gene: NA
j_gene: TRBJ1-2
v_gene: TRBV28
abundance: NA
CDR3aa: CASSPRLGPRLDGYTF
CDR3nt: TGTGCCAGCAGTCCCCGGTTGGGCCCCCGTCTGGATGGCTACACCTTC

d_gene: NA
j_gene: TRBJ2-3
v_gene: TRBV19
abundance: NA
CDR3aa: CASSIDYTDTQYF
CDR3nt: TGTGCCAGTAGTATAGACTACACAGATACGCAGTATTTT

d_gene: NA
j_gene: TRBJ2-7
v_gene: TRBV27
abundance: NA
CDR3aa: CASSSRDSRSSYEQYF
CDR3nt: TGTGCCAGCAGTTCTCGGGACTCAAGGAGCTCCTACGAGCAGTACTTC

d_gene: NA
j_gene: TRBJ1-3
v_gene: TRBV7-9
abundance: NA
CDR3aa: CASSSRLSFNSGNTIYF
CDR3nt: TGTGCCAGCAGCTCCCGCCTGTCGTTCAATAGTGGAAACACCATATATTTT

d_gene: NA
j_gene: TRBJ1-2
v_gene: TRBV7-9
abundance: few
CDR3aa: CASSQQERGDGYTF
CDR3nt: TGTGCCAGCAGCCAGCAGGAAAGGGGCGATGGCTACACCTTC

d_gene: NA
j_gene: TRBJ1-4
v_gene: TRBV5-6
abundance: NA
CDR3aa: CASSLGHLTNEKLFF
CDR3nt: TGTGCCAGCAGCTTGGGCCACTTAACTAATGAAAAACTGTTTTTT

d_gene: TRBD1
j_gene: TRBJ1-1
v_gene: TRBV5-1
abundance: NA
CDR3aa: CASSPDSTGVVAFF
CDR3nt: TGCGCCAGCAGCCCAGACTCAACAGGGGTGGTGGCTTTCTTT

d_gene: NA
j_gene: TRBJ2-2
v_gene: TRBV5-1
abundance: NA
CDR3aa: CASSLLQNTGELFF
CDR3nt: TGCGCCAGCAGCTTGTTACAAAACACCGGGGAGCTGTTTTTT

d_gene: TRBD1
j_gene: TRBJ1-1
v_gene: TRBV28
abundance: NA
CDR3aa: CASSWTGLALGTEAFF
CDR3nt: TGTGCCAGCAGTTGGACAGGGCTCGCGCTGGGAACTGAAGCTTTCTTT

d_gene: NA
j_gene: TRBJ1-4
v_gene: TRBV15
abundance: NA
CDR3aa: CATSRVGGTNEKLFF
CDR3nt: TGTGCCACCAGCAGAGTGGGGGGTACTAATGAAAAACTGTTTTTT

d_gene: NA
j_gene: TRBJ2-7
v_gene: TRBV6-6
abundance: NA
CDR3aa: CASGSRARGPYEQYF
CDR3nt: TGTGCCAGCGGCTCGAGGGCGCGAGGCCCTTACGAGCAGTACTTC

d_gene: NA
j_gene: TRBJ2-1
v_gene: TRBV13
abundance: NA
CDR3aa: CASSLGELSDNEQFF
CDR3nt: TGTGCCAGCAGCTTAGGGGAACTGAGCGACAATGAGCAGTTCTTC

d_gene: TRBD1
j_gene: TRBJ2-1
v_gene: TRBV18
abundance: NA
CDR3aa: CASSQTGGNEQFF
CDR3nt: TGTGCCAGCTCCCAGACAGGGGGCAATGAGCAGTTCTTC

d_gene: NA
j_gene: TRBJ2-7
v_gene: TRBV12-2
abundance: NA
CDR3aa: CASRLVEDTYTYEQYF
CDR3nt: TGTGCAAGTCGCTTAGTAGAGGACACATACACCTACGAGCAGTACTTC

d_gene: NA
j_gene: TRBJ1-1
v_gene: TRBV7-9
abundance: NA
CDR3aa: CASSLDQGAEAFF
CDR3nt: TGTGCCAGCAGCTTAGACCAGGGTGCTGAAGCTTTCTTT

d_gene: TRBD1
j_gene: TRBJ2-6
v_gene: TRBV19
abundance: once
CDR3aa: CASSLGQGFSGANVLTF
CDR3nt: TGTGCCAGTAGTCTAGGACAGGGGTTCTCTGGGGCCAACGTCCTGACTTTC

d_gene: TRBD2
j_gene: TRBJ2-7
v_gene: TRBV4-1
abundance: NA
CDR3aa: CASSQDSGMGYEQYF
CDR3nt: TGCGCCAGCAGCCAAGATAGCGGGATGGGTTACGAGCAGTACTTC

d_gene: NA
j_gene: TRBJ1-5
v_gene: TRBV19
abundance: NA
CDR3aa: CASSITGSNQPQHF
CDR3nt: TGTGCCAGTAGTATCACGGGTAGCAATCAGCCCCAGCATTTT

d_gene: NA
j_gene: TRBJ1-1
v_gene: TRBV2
abundance: NA
CDR3aa: CASSDNGDYTEAFF
CDR3nt: TGTGCCAGCAGTGATAACGGAGATTACACTGAAGCTTTCTTT

d_gene: NA
j_gene: TRBJ1-1
v_gene: TRBV27
abundance: NA
CDR3aa: CASNMGAGNTEAFF
CDR3nt: TGTGCCAGCAACATGGGGGCTGGGAACACTGAAGCTTTCTTT

d_gene: NA
j_gene: TRBJ1-1
v_gene: TRBV28
abundance: NA
CDR3aa: CAIQRGTEAFF
CDR3nt: TGTGCCATTCAAAGGGGAACTGAAGCTTTCTTT

d_gene: NA
j_gene: TRBJ1-4
v_gene: TRBV6-1
abundance: NA
CDR3aa: CASISTGRGEKLFF
CDR3nt: TGTGCCAGCATATCGACAGGTCGCGGTGAAAAACTGTTTTTT

d_gene: NA
j_gene: TRBJ2-3
v_gene: TRBV2
abundance: once
CDR3aa: CASSVQRAGTDTQYF
CDR3nt: TGTGCCAGCAGTGTTCAGCGGGCTGGCACAGATACGCAGTATTTT

d_gene: TRBD1
j_gene: TRBJ1-5
v_gene: TRBV2
abundance: NA
CDR3aa: CASSPGQGGQPQHF
CDR3nt: TGTGCCAGCAGTCCCGGACAGGGTGGACAGCCCCAGCATTTT

d_gene: TRBD2
j_gene: TRBJ2-1
v_gene: TRBV5-1
abundance: NA
CDR3aa: CASSPGLAGGLGNEQFF
CDR3nt: TGCGCCAGCAGCCCGGGACTAGCGGGAGGTCTTGGGAATGAGCAGTTCTTC

d_gene: NA
j_gene: TRBJ1-1
v_gene: TRBV27
abundance: NA
CDR3aa: CASSHGANTEAFF
CDR3nt: TGTGCCAGCAGCCATGGGGCGAACACTGAAGCTTTCTTT